Sequencing of this T cell receptor (beta chain) was carried out in a study of cytomegalovirus exposure and HLA in healthy donors. Study-wide findings and caveats: Later analysis revealed greater clonal expansion in HLA-associated TCR beta chains than in equally common others. Reportedly, HLA-A and HLA-B alleles of most subjects were accurately predicted from TCR beta. Per a later analysis, roughly 17,000 TCR beta sequences showed association with HLA alleles at 0.05 false discovery rate.

Vbeta (60) and Jbeta (13) primers were used in the PCR. TCRdb keeps only in-frame clones here, not all; method: immunoSEQ multiplex PCR. The sample holds approximately 190,000 clones; more than 60% are singletons and the top ten take approximately 2%. A note on this clone: What it recognizes is unknown.

Sequencing used PBMCs. This TCR derives from a woman aged 30 to 39 in good health and CMV-seropositive.

The CDR3 region has the DNA TGCGCCAGCAGCCCCCTCCACCGGGACAGGGGGGCTAATGAAAAACTGTTTTTT. This encodes CASSPLHRDRGANEKLFF. This sequence joins TRBV4-1 and TRBJ1-4; 11 positions agree with TRBD1. CDR1 is MGHRA and CDR2 is YSYEKL in the germline V gene. V shed 4 bases and J 3 bases; nucleotides not matched to a gene: 10. This CDR3 has 18 residues.